This T cell receptor beta chain was obtained from a study of naive and memory T cell subsets. TCR cDNA received a 3' ligated oligonucleotide that carried a UMI. Unsorted total RNA, about 1 to 1000 ng, was DNase treated before reverse transcription. Four PCR rounds used nested alpha and beta constant region primers plus the SP2 primer. TCRdb redid the calling of the 5' RACE reads with MiXCR, one entry per CDR3 protein. Here the sample spans about 62,000 distinct CDR3 sequences, 8% being singletons. This sequence was found in a female donor in good health.

The CDR3 is CASSLGSGGPTYEQYF. DNA for the CDR3: TGTGCCAGCAGCTTAGGTAGCGGGGGACCGACCTACGAGCAGTACTTC. The rearrangement links TRBV7-2 to TRBJ2-7, with 9 bases lining up with TRBD2. Trimming removed 1 base from V and 2 bases from J; junction bases left unmatched: 6. Germline V gene data show CDR1 as SGHTA and CDR2 as FQGNSA. The CDR3 spans 16 residues.